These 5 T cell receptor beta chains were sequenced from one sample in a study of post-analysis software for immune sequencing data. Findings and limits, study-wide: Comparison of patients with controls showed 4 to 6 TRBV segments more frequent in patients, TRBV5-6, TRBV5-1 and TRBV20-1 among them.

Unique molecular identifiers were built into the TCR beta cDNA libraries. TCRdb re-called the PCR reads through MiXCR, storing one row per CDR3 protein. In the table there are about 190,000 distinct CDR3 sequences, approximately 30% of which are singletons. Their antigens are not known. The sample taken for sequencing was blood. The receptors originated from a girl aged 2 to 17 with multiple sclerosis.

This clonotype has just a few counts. The CDR3 spells CSATTSGAGTDTQYF. The DNA of the CDR3 is TGCAGTGCTACGACTAGCGGGGCGGGCACAGATACGCAGTATTTT. The chain combines TRBV20-1 with TRBJ2-3; 11 bases line up with TRBD2. This CDR3 has 15 residues. From germline, CDR1 is DFQATT and CDR2 SNEGSKA (reference sequence). V lost 4 bases, J lost 1 base, and 4 bases stayed unmatched.

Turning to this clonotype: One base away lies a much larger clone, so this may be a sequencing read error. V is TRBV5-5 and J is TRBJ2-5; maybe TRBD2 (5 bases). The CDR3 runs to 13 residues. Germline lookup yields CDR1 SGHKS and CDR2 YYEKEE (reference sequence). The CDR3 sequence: CTSSIGNQETQYF. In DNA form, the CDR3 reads TGTACCAGCAGCATCGGGAACCAAGAGACCCAGTACTTC. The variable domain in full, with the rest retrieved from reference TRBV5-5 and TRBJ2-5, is DAGVTQSPTHLIKTRGQQVTLRCSPISGHKSVSWYQQVLGQGPQFIFQYYEKEERGRGNFPDRFSARQFPNYSSELNVNALLLGDSALYLCTSSIGNQETQYFGPGTRLLVL.

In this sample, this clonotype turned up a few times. As DNA, the CDR3 is TGTGCCAGCAGCTTAGCACCTAGCGGGGGGACTTACAATGAGCAGTACTTC. The encoded protein is CASSLAPSGGTYNEQYF. The chain employs TRBV7-9 and TRBJ2-7, with 11 nucleotides matching TRBD2. V was clipped by 0 bases and J by 7 bases; unmatched bases: 11. The CDR3 covers 17 residues. Per the germline V gene, CDR1 is SEHNR and CDR2 is FQNEAQ (reference sequence).

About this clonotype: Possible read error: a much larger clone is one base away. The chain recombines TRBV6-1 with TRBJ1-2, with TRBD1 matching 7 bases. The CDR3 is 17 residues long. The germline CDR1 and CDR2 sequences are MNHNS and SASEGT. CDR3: CASSEHLLQGIGYGHTF. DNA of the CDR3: TGTGCCAGCAGTGAACATCTATTACAGGGGATCGGCTATGGCCACACCTTC.

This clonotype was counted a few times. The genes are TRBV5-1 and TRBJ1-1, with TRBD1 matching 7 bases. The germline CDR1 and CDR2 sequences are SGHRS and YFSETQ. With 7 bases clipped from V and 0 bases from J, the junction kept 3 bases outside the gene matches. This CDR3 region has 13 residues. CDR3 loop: CASADRLNTEAFF. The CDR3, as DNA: TGCGCCAGCGCGGACAGGTTGAACACTGAAGCTTTCTTT.